This T cell receptor (beta chain) came from a study of post-analysis software for immune sequencing data. Study background: The disease courses covered relapsing-remitting, secondary progressive and progressive-relapsing multiple sclerosis. Whole-study results and caveats: Several TRBV segments (TRBV5-6, TRBV5-1 and TRBV20-1 among them) occurred more frequently in patients than in controls. Batch-mates among the samples co-clustered strongly by F measure. There was significantly lower normalized Chao1 diversity in multiple sclerosis patients than in controls.

Tagging with unique molecular identifiers was a feature of the TCR beta cDNA libraries. Researchers reported roughly 0.5 million cDNA molecules coming from around 1 to 9.1 million T cells. One entry per CDR3 protein results from TCRdb running MiXCR on the PCR reads. The sample contains fewer than 700,000 distinct CDR3 sequences, about 40% of which appear only once. Worth noting for this clonotype: Its antigen is undetermined.

Per the germline V gene, CDR1 is LGHNA and CDR2 is YNFKEQ. The length of the CDR3 is 14 residues. V dropped 0 bases and J dropped 5 bases, with 10 bases sitting between them. The chain is built from TRBV4-2 and TRBJ2-5; the D call may be TRBD1 or TRBD2 (5 bases each). The origin of this receptor is a girl between 10 and 17 years old with multiple sclerosis. Sequenced material: blood. CDR3: CASSQDGGSETQYF. The CDR3 nucleotides read TGTGCCAGCAGCCAAGATGGGGGAAGCGAGACCCAGTACTTC.